This TCR beta chain was recorded in a study of blood T cells in healthy people across ages. The second PCR ran about 6 to 12 cycles with a sample-barcoded 5' primer and J-beta primers. MiXCR, applied by TCRdb to the 5' RACE reads, yields one record per CDR3 protein. The sample has 540,000 or so distinct CDR3 sequences, roughly 48% seen once. About this clonotype itself: The antigen is unknown.

Study results and caveats: PBMCs left unsorted prevented a conclusive naive versus antigen-experienced comparison.

Ten milliliters of peripheral blood were drawn from each donor. Isolation of PBMCs gave at least 7 million cells per sample. Sequencing was carried out using blood. The TCR was taken from a man older than 75 in good health.

CDR3 in amino acids: CASSRARLAGYEQYF. CDR3 sequence (DNA): TGCGCCAGCAGCCGAGCTCGACTAGCGGGCTACGAGCAGTACTTC. The chain uses TRBV4-3 and TRBJ2-7; 10 bases fit TRBD2. With V trimmed by 4 bases and J by 3 bases, 6 bases remained unmatched. Looked up from germline, CDR1 is LGHNA and CDR2 is YSLEER. The CDR3 spans 15 residues.